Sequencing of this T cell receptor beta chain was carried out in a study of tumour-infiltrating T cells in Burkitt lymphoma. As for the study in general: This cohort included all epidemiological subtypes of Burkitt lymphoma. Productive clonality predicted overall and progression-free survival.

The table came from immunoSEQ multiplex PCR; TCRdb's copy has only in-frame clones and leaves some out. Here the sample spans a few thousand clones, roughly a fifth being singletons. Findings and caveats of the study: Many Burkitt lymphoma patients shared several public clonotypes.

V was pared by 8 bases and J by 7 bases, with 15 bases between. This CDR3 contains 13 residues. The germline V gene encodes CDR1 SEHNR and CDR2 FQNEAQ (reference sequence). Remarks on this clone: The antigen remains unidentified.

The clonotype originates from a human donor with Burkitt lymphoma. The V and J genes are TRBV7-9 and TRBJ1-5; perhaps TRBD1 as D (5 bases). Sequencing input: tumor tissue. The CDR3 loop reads CASGVEGSQPQHF. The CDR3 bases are TGTGCCAGCGGGGTTGAGGGGTCCCAGCCCCAGCATTTT.